A single sample gave rise to the 9 T cell receptor beta chains below, sequenced in a study of blood T cell repertoires in COVID-19. Only in-frame clones appear in the TCRdb table, and some are missing; sequencing was by immunoSEQ multiplex PCR. The data show 80,000 to 100,000 clones, approximately 89% seen once. Sequencing input: peripheral blood. These TCRs come from a human donor in a cohort sampled during active COVID-19.

The chain combines TRBV2 with TRBJ2-7, with 11 bases lining up with TRBD2. This CDR3 contains 16 residues. V gave up 7 bases and J gave up 3 bases; unmatched junction bases: 11. Germline loops: CDR1 SNHLY, CDR2 FYNNEI. The chain's CDR3 is CASNSNRLAGIYEQYF. The CDR3, as DNA: TGTGCCAGCAATAGCAACAGACTAGCGGGAATCTACGAGCAGTACTTC.

The chain links TRBV5-1 to TRBJ1-6; D may be TRBD1 (6 bases). The CDR3 spans 17 residues. The V end lost 0 bases, the J end lost 3 bases, and 13 bases lay between the germline ends. CDR1 and CDR2 (germline): SGHRS, YFSETQ. The DNA of the CDR3 is TGCGCCAGCAGCTTGGGGACAGACCTACGCTATAATTCACCCCTCCACTTT. It specifies CASSLGTDLRYNSPLHF.

The chain is built from TRBV19 and TRBJ1-5; no reliable D call. Germline CDR1 and CDR2: LNHDA and SQIVND (reference sequence). Between the trimmed V and J ends, which lost 7 bases and 0 bases, there was a span of 10 bases. CDR3 length equals 14 residues. The CDR3 spells CASKDGSSNQPQHF. In DNA, the CDR3 is TGTGCCAGTAAGGATGGGAGTAGCAATCAGCCCCAGCATTTT.

This chain links TRBV5-1 with TRBJ2-5, with 7 nucleotides matching TRBD2. The CDR3 is 16 amino acids. Germline V gives CDR1 SGHRS, CDR2 YFSETQ. V lost 2 bases and J lost 2; bases outside the gene matches: 9. This CDR3 reads CASSFSPSGSQETQYF. CDR3 coding DNA: TGCGCCAGCAGCTTCTCCCCTAGCGGTTCTCAAGAGACCCAGTACTTC. The full variable domain, with the rest looked up from reference TRBV5-1 and TRBJ2-5, is KAGVTQTPRYLIKTRGQQVTLSCSPISGHRSVSWYQQTPGQGLQFLFEYFSETQRNKGNFPGRFSGRQFSNSRSEMNVSTLELGDSALYLCASSFSPSGSQETQYFGPGTRLLVL.

This chain links TRBV4-2 with TRBJ2-7; TRBD2 matches at 10 bases. This CDR3 contains 16 residues. CDR1 and CDR2 (germline): LGHNA, YNFKEQ. V gave up 2 bases and J gave up 4 bases; unmatched junction bases: 8. In nucleotides, the CDR3 is TGTGCCAGCAGCCAACGGCTAGCGGGAGAGGGGTACGAGCAGTACTTC. This encodes CASSQRLAGEGYEQYF.

V and J are TRBV6-5 and TRBJ1-2; TRBD1 matches 10 bases. There are 13 residues in the CDR3. Losses at the gene ends were 4 bases for V and 8 bases for J; bases not matched to a gene: 4. Germline CDR1 is MNHEY and CDR2 is SVGAGI. This CDR3 reads CASSSGQGLGYTF. For the CDR3, the DNA is TGTGCCAGCAGTTCGGGACAGGGGCTCGGCTACACCTTC.

V and J are TRBV6-1 and TRBJ1-3, with unresolved D. The V end lost 2 bases, the J end lost 0 bases, and 14 bases lay between the germline ends. The CDR3 length is 17 residues. The germline V gene has CDR1 MNHNS and CDR2 SASEGT. The CDR3 sequence is CASSEMKTGASGNTIYF. DNA for the CDR3: TGTGCCAGCAGTGAAATGAAGACCGGAGCCTCTGGAAACACCATATATTTT.

The chain uses TRBV9 and TRBJ2-3; possibly TRBD2 for D (5 bases). Germline CDR1 and CDR2: SGDLS and YYNGEE. The length of the CDR3 is 15 residues. Trimming removed 0 bases at V and 3 bases at J, with 11 bases between. The CDR3 coding sequence is TGTGCCAGCAGCGTAGAAGGGAGTGGGACAGATACGCAGTATTTT. Protein product: CASSVEGSGTDTQYF.

The rearrangement joins TRBV27 to TRBJ2-5; D remains unclear. CDR3 length: 21 residues. With 1 base removed from V and 2 bases from J, the gap between germline ends came to 29 bases. Looked up from germline, CDR1 is MNHEY and CDR2 is SMNVEV (reference sequence). The CDR3: CASSLLEWLADYESKQETQYF. Here the CDR3 DNA reads TGTGCCAGCAGTTTATTGGAGTGGCTCGCAGATTATGAATCAAAACAAGAGACCCAGTACTTC.